One sample yielded the 29 T cell receptor beta chains listed below, sequenced in a study of beta chain features in type 1 diabetes. Notes on the study in general: Type 1 diabetes patients had TCRB CDR3s that were shorter (moderately but significantly so) in all four CD4+ subsets.

Sequencing targeted expressed TCRB transcripts, as all isolated RNA had been reverse transcribed. Only in-frame clones appear in the TCRdb table, and some are missing; sequencing was by immunoSEQ multiplex PCR. The sample contains 150,000 to 200,000 clones, about 8.3% of which appear only once. Their antigens are not known. Source material: central memory CD4+ T cells from blood. The receptors stem from a young woman with type 1 diabetes.

V gene TRBV18 combines with J gene TRBJ2-7, with TRBD1 matching over 7 bases. This CDR3 comprises 13 residues. The germline V gene has CDR1 KGHSH and CDR2 LQKENI. Trimming at V came to 4 bases and at J to 6 bases, leaving 6 bases not matched to a gene. DNA of the CDR3: TGTGCCAGCTCACGAACAGGGGTGGGCGAGCAGTACTTC. Translating it yields CASSRTGVGEQYF.

The table lists this clone with a few counts. The J gene is TRBJ2-1, the V gene TRBV6-1, with D possibly TRBD2 on 6 matching bases. Deletions cut 1 base from V and 2 bases from J, with 15 bases between. CDR1 is MNHNS and CDR2 is SASEGT in the germline V gene. This CDR3 spans 17 amino acids. The CDR3 is CASSEEAGIIAYNEQFF. CDR3 DNA: TGTGCCAGCAGTGAAGAGGCGGGAATTATTGCCTACAATGAGCAGTTCTTC.

This clone was detected only a few times. The J gene is TRBJ2-3, the V gene TRBV7-2, with 7 bases aligning to TRBD1. The CDR3 is made up of 16 amino acids. Germline V CDR1 and CDR2: SGHTA, FQGNSA. V trimming: 3 bases; J trimming: 1 base; junction bases outside the gene matches: 7. The CDR3 protein is CASSFRDSSGTDTQYF. Here the CDR3 DNA reads TGTGCCAGCAGCTTCAGGGACAGTTCTGGCACAGATACGCAGTATTTT.

This clone was recorded a few times. V gene TRBV4-3 combines with J gene TRBJ2-7, with 9 bases matching TRBD1. V dropped 3 bases and J dropped 1; count of bases not matched to a gene: 7. CDR3 length: 16 amino acids. Germline CDR1 and CDR2: LGHNA and YSLEER. This CDR3 is CASSQGTGGLSYEQYF. DNA of the CDR3: TGCGCCAGCAGCCAGGGTACAGGGGGCCTTTCCTACGAGCAGTACTTC.

CDR3 sequence (DNA): TGTGCCAGCAGCTTAAGCGGGGGCCAGTTAGGGCAGTACTTC. Protein product: CASSLSGGQLGQYF. The chain recombines TRBV7-2 with TRBJ2-7; 8 nucleotides match TRBD2. Germline trimming cut 2 bases from V and 9 bases from J; bases unmatched to any gene: 9. Germline loops: CDR1 SGHTA, CDR2 FQGNSA. The CDR3 length is 14 residues.

This clone was counted a few times. V and J are TRBV7-8 and TRBJ2-7; D possibly corresponds to TRBD1 (6 bases). In germline, CDR1 is SGHVS, CDR2 FQNEAQ. V lost 0 bases, J lost 3 bases, and 15 bases lay in between. The CDR3 is 16 amino acids. The CDR3 coding sequence is TGTGCCAGCAGCTTAGCGCAGGGGATGGGATACTACGAGCAGTACTTC. Translating it yields CASSLAQGMGYYEQYF.

This clone appeared a few times. The chain couples TRBV28 to TRBJ2-7; D call uncertain. Trimming removed 2 bases from V and 6 bases from J, with 17 bases in between. From germline, CDR1 is MDHEN and CDR2 SYDVKM. CDR3 length: 15 residues. This CDR3 is CASSLDILRPLEQYF. For the CDR3, the DNA is TGTGCCAGCAGTTTAGACATACTCCGTCCCCTCGAGCAGTACTTC.

The V and J genes are TRBV11-2 and TRBJ2-1; D possibly corresponds to TRBD2 (6 bases). The CDR3 is made up of 12 amino acids. Germline CDR1 is SGHAT and CDR2 is FQNNGV. Trimming cost V 0 bases and J 9 bases, with 6 bases left between them. CDR3 protein: CASSLEEGEQFF. As DNA, the CDR3 is TGTGCCAGCAGCTTAGAGGAGGGTGAGCAGTTCTTC.

The table lists this clone with a few counts. The rearrangement links TRBV7-8 to TRBJ2-2; D gene uncertain. This CDR3 spans 12 amino acids. Germline loops: CDR1 SGHVS, CDR2 FQNEAQ. Trimming shortened V by 5 bases and J by 7 bases, and 8 bases separated the two germline ends. The CDR3 DNA sequence: TGTGCCAGCAGCCCTAACGGCGGGGAGCTGTTTTTT. It specifies CASSPNGGELFF.

V gene TRBV6-1 combines with J gene TRBJ2-1; 9 bases match TRBD1. The trim removed 5 bases at V and 9 bases at J, leaving 5 bases unmatched. The length of the CDR3 is 13 residues. From germline, CDR1 is MNHNS and CDR2 SASEGT. The CDR3 region is CASSSDRGSEQFF. DNA for the CDR3: TGTGCCAGCAGTTCAGACAGGGGGTCTGAGCAGTTCTTC.

The rearrangement uses TRBV6-5 and TRBJ2-5; 9 nucleotides align to TRBD1. The CDR3 contains 14 residues. V gave up 4 bases and J gave up 5 bases; unmatched junction bases: 5. CDR1 MNHEY and CDR2 SVGAGI come from the germline V gene. CDR3 DNA: TGTGCCAGCAGTTGGGGGACAGGGCGGGAGACCCAGTACTTC. Its translation is CASSWGTGRETQYF.

This clone was detected only a few times. V gene TRBV30 combines with J gene TRBJ2-5, with 10 bases fitting TRBD1. CDR3 size: 16 residues. CDR1 is GTSNPN and CDR2 is SVGIG in the germline V gene (reference sequence). The V and J ends lost 0 bases and 6 bases, in that order; junction bases with no gene match: 10. DNA for the CDR3: TGTGCCTGGAGTGTCGGCCCGGGACAGGGGTACCAGACCCAGTACTTC. As protein: CAWSVGPGQGYQTQYF.

The chain has TRBV5-4 and TRBJ1-2, with D possibly matching TRBD1 (5 bases). V lost 0 bases and J 4 bases, leaving 10 bases between the germline ends. CDR1 and CDR2 (germline): SGHNT, YYREEE (reference sequence). The CDR3 consists of 14 residues. CDR3 sequence: CASSLARDPYGYTF. CDR3 DNA sequence: TGTGCCAGCAGCTTGGCCAGGGATCCCTATGGCTACACCTTC.

This clone was observed a handful of times. The gene calls are TRBV6-5 and TRBJ1-5; D remains ambiguous. Germline CDR1 reads MNHEY; CDR2 reads SVGAGI. The ends were cut back, 4 bases at V and 0 bases at J, with 10 bases in the middle. This CDR3 is 15 amino acids long. CDR3 in DNA: TGTGCCAGCAGTTCCGTCGAGTATAGCAATCAGCCCCAGCATTTT. Protein: CASSSVEYSNQPQHF.

This chain connects TRBV29-1 to TRBJ2-5, with 12 bases lining up with TRBD2. Trimming took 7 bases from V and 5 from J; bases not matched to a gene: 11. The CDR3 is 15 amino acids. In germline, CDR1 is SQVTM, CDR2 ANQGSEA. This CDR3 is CSGGLAGYSGETQYF. CDR3 coding DNA: TGCAGCGGTGGACTAGCGGGATATTCTGGGGAGACCCAGTACTTC.

This clone appeared a few times. CDR3 sequence (DNA): TGTGCCAGCAACCCAAAAACGACAGGGAAGACAGATACGCAGTATTTT. It specifies CASNPKTTGKTDTQYF. V is TRBV27 and J is TRBJ2-3; 7 nucleotides agree with TRBD1. Unmatched junction bases numbered 13, after V lost 7 bases and J lost 3 bases. Germline CDR1 MNHEY, CDR2 SMNVEV (reference sequence). The CDR3 is 16 amino acids.

This chain connects TRBV5-1 to TRBJ2-7, with a possible D match to TRBD1 (5 bases). The CDR3 extends over 13 amino acids. V was trimmed by 5 bases and J by 4 bases, leaving 13 bases between them. Germline CDR1 is SGHRS and CDR2 is YFSETQ. The CDR3 loop reads CASRGRQNYEQYF. The CDR3 region has the DNA TGCGCCAGCAGGGGCCGACAGAATTACGAGCAGTACTTC.

This clone occurred many times. The rearrangement uses TRBV21-1 and TRBJ1-6; TRBD1, the D gene given by the table, was not confirmed from the DNA. TRBV21-1 is assigned pseudogene status. CDR3 length: 16 amino acids. CDR3 loop: CASSKKKTGANSPLHF. The CDR3 DNA follows: TGTGCCAGCAGCAAAAAAAAGACAGGGGCGAATTCACCCCTCCACTTT.

V is TRBV6-5 and J is TRBJ2-2; the D gene is possibly TRBD2 (6 bases). Germline-derived CDR1 and CDR2 are MNHEY and SVGAGI. Trimming cost V 2 bases and J 6 bases, with 7 bases left between them. The CDR3 is 13 amino acids. Here the CDR3 reads CASSYPGAGELFF. The CDR3 coding sequence is TGTGCCAGCAGTTACCCGGGGGCCGGGGAGCTGTTTTTT.

The table lists this clone with a few counts. The V and J genes are TRBV11-3 and TRBJ1-1; D gene uncertain. The germline gives CDR1 SGHNT, CDR2 YENEEA. Trimming shortened V by 8 bases and J by 0 bases, and 7 bases separated the two germline ends. This CDR3 contains 12 residues. This CDR3 is CASGLVNTEAFF. DNA for the CDR3: TGTGCCAGCGGACTGGTGAACACTGAAGCTTTCTTT.

This clone was seen many times. The chain recombines TRBV6-5 with TRBJ1-2; 10 positions agree with TRBD1. The CDR3 is 12 residues long. J gave up 9 bases and V 5 bases, and 3 bases lay outside the gene matches. The germline CDR1 and CDR2 sequences are MNHEY and SVGAGI. CDR3 sequence: CASSPGQGRYTF. The CDR3 DNA sequence: TGTGCCAGCAGTCCGGGACAGGGGCGCTACACCTTC.

DNA of the CDR3: TGTGCCAGCGCCCGGGACAGGGTCTACGAGCAGTACTTC. Residues: CASARDRVYEQYF. This chain uses TRBV7-2 with TRBJ2-7; TRBD1 matches at 9 bases. The V and J ends lost 8 bases and 3 bases, in that order; junction bases with no gene match: 5. CDR3 length: 13 residues. Looked up from germline, CDR1 is SGHTA and CDR2 is FQGNSA.

The chain joins TRBV2 to TRBJ1-2; D remains unclear. The V end lost 7 bases, the J end lost 5 bases, and 17 bases lay between the germline ends. CDR3 size: 14 residues. The germline V gene has CDR1 SNHLY and CDR2 FYNNEI. CDR3 region: CASIIFVSVYGYTF. Written as DNA, the CDR3 is TGTGCCAGCATTATCTTCGTCAGTGTTTATGGCTACACCTTC.

The chain combines TRBV19 with TRBJ2-5; 12 bases map to TRBD2. Germline CDR1 LNHDA, CDR2 SQIVND (reference sequence). CDR3 length: 14 amino acids. V shed 6 bases, J shed 6 bases, and the junction held 5 bases outside the gene matches. This CDR3 reads CASRRLAGDQTQYF. The CDR3, as DNA: TGTGCCAGTAGAAGACTAGCGGGGGATCAGACCCAGTACTTC.

The chain has TRBV27 and TRBJ2-7; D might be TRBD2 (6 bases). Trimming took 7 bases from V and 1 from J, leaving 17 bases between them. The germline gives CDR1 MNHEY, CDR2 SMNVEV (reference sequence). CDR3 length: 15 residues. The CDR3 DNA follows: TGTGCCAGCACCAAACTAGCAGGAATGTCCTACGAGCAGTACTTC. It codes for CASTKLAGMSYEQYF.

The genes are TRBV11-3 and TRBJ2-1; 7 positions match TRBD2. Germline assignment: CDR1 SGHNT and CDR2 YENEEA. This CDR3 spans 14 amino acids. The ends lost 1 base at V and 9 bases at J; junction bases unmatched: 6. DNA of the CDR3: TGTGCCAGCAGCTTAGCGGGAGGAGGGTTTGAGCAGTTCTTC. Its translation is CASSLAGGGFEQFF. The whole variable domain, remainder taken from reference TRBV11-3 and TRBJ2-1, is EAGVVQSPRYKIIEKKQPVAFWCNPISGHNTLYWYLQNLGQGPELLIRYENEEAVDDSQLPKDRFSAERLKGVDSTLKIQPAELGDSAVYLCASSLAGGGFEQFFGPGTRLTVL.

The chain is built from TRBV29-1 and TRBJ1-2; 7 positions match TRBD1. V lost 6 bases and J lost 11; bases outside the gene matches: 15. The germline CDR1 and CDR2 sequences are SQVTM and ANQGSEA. The CDR3 is 13 residues long. For the CDR3, the DNA is TGCAGCGTATCTAAACAAGCGACAGGGCGTTACACCTTC. This encodes CSVSKQATGRYTF.

The rearrangement uses TRBV18 and TRBJ2-7, with TRBD2 matching over 13 bases. V trimming: 3 bases; J trimming: 4 bases; junction bases outside the gene matches: 6. Germline assignment: CDR1 KGHSH and CDR2 LQKENI. The CDR3 covers 16 residues. The CDR3 spells CASSPGTSGTLYEQYF. The DNA of the CDR3 is TGTGCCAGCTCACCTGGGACTAGCGGGACTCTTTACGAGCAGTACTTC.

This clone was counted between two and nine times. This rearrangement joins TRBV6-6 to TRBJ1-1, with a tentative D call TRBD1 (6 bases). Per the germline V gene, CDR1 is MNHNY and CDR2 is SVGAGI (reference sequence). The ends were cut back, 1 base at V and 1 base at J, with 7 bases in the middle. The CDR3 has 14 amino acids. CDR3 protein: CASSYLQGNTEAFF. The DNA of the CDR3 is TGTGCCAGCAGTTACTTACAGGGGAACACTGAAGCTTTCTTT.